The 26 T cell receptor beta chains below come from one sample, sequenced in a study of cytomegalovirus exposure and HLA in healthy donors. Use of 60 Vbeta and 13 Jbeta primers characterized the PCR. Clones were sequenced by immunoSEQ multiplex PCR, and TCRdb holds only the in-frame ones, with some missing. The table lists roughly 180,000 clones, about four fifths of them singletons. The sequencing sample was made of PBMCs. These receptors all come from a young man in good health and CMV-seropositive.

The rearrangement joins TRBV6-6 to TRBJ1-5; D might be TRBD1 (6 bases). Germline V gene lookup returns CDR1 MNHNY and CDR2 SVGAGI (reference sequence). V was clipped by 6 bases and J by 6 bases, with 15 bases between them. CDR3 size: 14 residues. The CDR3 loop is CASSRDTHSQPQHF. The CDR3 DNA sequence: TGTGCCAGCAGCCGGGACACCCACAGTCAGCCCCAGCATTTT.

CDR3 loop: CASSVVSTGELFF. CDR3 sequence (DNA): TGTGCCAGCAGCGTAGTTAGCACCGGGGAGCTGTTTTTT. The V gene is TRBV9, the J gene TRBJ2-2; D remains ambiguous. Trimming removed 0 bases at V and 4 bases at J, with 4 bases between. CDR1 SGDLS and CDR2 YYNGEE come from the germline V gene. There are 13 residues in the CDR3.

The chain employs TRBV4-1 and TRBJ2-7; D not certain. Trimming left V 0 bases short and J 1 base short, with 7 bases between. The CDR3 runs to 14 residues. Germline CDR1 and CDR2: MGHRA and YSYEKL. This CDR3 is CASSQDRQSYEQYF. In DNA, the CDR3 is TGCGCCAGCAGCCAAGATCGCCAGTCCTACGAGCAGTACTTC.

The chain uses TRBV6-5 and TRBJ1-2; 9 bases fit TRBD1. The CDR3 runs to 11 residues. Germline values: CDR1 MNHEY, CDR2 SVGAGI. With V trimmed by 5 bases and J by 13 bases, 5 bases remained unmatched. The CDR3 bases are TGTGCCAGCAGTCGGGACAGGGAGGTCACCTTC. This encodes CASSRDREVTF.

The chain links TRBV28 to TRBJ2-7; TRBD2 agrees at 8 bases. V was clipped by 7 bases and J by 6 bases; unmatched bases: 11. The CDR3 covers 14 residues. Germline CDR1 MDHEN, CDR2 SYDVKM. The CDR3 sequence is CASTLWSGRGEQYF. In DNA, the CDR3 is TGTGCCAGCACCCTATGGAGCGGGAGAGGCGAGCAGTACTTC.

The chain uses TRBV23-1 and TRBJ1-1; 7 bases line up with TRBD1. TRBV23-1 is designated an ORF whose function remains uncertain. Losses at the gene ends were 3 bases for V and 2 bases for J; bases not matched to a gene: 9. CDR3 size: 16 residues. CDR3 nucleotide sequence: TGCGCCAGCAGTCATGGGCAGGGGGGTATAAACACTGAAGCTTTCTTT. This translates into CASSHGQGGINTEAFF.

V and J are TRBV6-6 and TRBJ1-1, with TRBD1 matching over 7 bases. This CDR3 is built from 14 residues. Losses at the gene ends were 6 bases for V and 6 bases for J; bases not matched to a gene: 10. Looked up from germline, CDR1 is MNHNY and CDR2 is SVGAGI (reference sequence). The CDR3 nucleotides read TGTGCCAGCAGGTGGGACAGCTTTATCGCTGAAGCTTTCTTT. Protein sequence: CASRWDSFIAEAFF.

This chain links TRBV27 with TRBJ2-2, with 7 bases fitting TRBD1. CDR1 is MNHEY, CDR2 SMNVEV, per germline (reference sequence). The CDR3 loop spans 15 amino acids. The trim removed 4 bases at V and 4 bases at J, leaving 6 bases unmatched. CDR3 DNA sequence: TGTGCCAGCAGTTATGACAGGGTGATCACCGGGGAGCTGTTTTTT. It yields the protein CASSYDRVITGELFF.

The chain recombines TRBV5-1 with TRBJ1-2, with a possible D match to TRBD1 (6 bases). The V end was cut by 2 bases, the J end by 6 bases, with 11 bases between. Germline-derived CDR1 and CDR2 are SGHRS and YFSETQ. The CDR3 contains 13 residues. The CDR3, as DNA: TGCGCCAGCAGCTTATCGGACAGTAATGGCTACACCTTC. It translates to CASSLSDSNGYTF.

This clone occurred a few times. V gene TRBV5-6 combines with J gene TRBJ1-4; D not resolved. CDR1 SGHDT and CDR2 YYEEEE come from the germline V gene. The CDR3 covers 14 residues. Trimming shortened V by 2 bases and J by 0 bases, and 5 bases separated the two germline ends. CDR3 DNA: TGTGCCAGCAGCTTATATGCAACTAATGAAAAACTGTTTTTT. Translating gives CASSLYATNEKLFF.

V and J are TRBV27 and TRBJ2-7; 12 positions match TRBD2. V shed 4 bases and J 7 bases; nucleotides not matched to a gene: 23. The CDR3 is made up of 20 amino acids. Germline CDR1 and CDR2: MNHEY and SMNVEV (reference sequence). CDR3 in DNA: TGTGCCAGCAGTTCCTCCCCCGCGACTAGCGGGAGTGAGGGGTCTAGAGAGCAGTACTTC. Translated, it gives CASSSSPATSGSEGSREQYF.

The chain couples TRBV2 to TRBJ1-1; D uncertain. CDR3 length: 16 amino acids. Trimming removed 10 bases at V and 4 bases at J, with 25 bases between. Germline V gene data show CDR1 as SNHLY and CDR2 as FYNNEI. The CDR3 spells CATPKGWEPTLTEAFF. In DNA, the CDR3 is TGTGCCACCCCAAAGGGATGGGAGCCTACCCTCACTGAAGCTTTCTTT.

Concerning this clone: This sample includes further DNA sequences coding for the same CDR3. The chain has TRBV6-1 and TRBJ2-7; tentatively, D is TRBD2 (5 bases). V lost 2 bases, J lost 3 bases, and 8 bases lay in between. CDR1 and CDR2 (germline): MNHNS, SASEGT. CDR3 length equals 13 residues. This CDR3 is CASSESRDYEQYF. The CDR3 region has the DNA TGTGCCAGCAGTGAATCACGGGACTACGAGCAGTACTTC.

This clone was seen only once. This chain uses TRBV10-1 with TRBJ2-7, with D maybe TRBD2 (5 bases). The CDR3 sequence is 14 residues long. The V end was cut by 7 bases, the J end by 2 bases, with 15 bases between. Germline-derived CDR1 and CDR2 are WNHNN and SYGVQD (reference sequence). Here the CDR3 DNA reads TGCGCCAGCATCGGGGAAAAGGTGCCCTACGAGCAGTACTTC. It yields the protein CASIGEKVPYEQYF.

CDR3 protein: CASSLVGGIYYEQYF. The DNA of the CDR3 is TGTGCCAGCAGTCTGGTTGGCGGGATCTACTACGAGCAGTACTTC. The chain links TRBV27 to TRBJ2-7, with D perhaps matching TRBD2 (6 bases). V lost 5 bases to trimming and J lost 3 bases, with 17 bases between them. The CDR3 runs 15 residues. CDR1 and CDR2 (germline): MNHEY, SMNVEV (reference sequence).

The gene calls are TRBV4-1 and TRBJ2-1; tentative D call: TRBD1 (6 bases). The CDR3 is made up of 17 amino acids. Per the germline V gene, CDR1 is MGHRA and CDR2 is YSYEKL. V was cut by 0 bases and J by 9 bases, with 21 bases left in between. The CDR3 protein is CASSQEGAQAGAVEQFF. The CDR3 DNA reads TGCGCCAGCAGCCAAGAGGGGGCCCAGGCTGGAGCGGTTGAGCAGTTCTTC.

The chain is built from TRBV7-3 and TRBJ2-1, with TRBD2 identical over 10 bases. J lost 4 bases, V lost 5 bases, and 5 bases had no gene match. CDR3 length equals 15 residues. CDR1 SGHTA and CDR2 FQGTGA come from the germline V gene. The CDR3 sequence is CASSPRLAGYNEQFF. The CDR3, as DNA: TGTGCCAGCAGCCCGAGACTAGCGGGTTACAATGAGCAGTTCTTC.

The CDR3 nucleotides read TGCGCCAGCAGCTTGGCCATGTCCCTTTCTACTAGCTTTCCGAACACCGGGGAGCTGTTTTTT. Amino acid sequence: CASSLAMSLSTSFPNTGELFF. The genes are TRBV5-1 and TRBJ2-2, with a tentative D call TRBD2 (6 bases). V was trimmed by 0 bases and J by 0 bases, leaving 24 bases between them. CDR1 SGHRS and CDR2 YFSETQ come from the germline V gene. The CDR3 totals 21 residues.

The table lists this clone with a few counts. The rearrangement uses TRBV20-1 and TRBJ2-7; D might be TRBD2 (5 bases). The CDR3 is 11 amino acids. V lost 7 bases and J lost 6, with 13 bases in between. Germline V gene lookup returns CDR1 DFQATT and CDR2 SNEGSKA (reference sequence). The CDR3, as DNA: TGCAGTGGTTTGGGAGATTTCGAGCAGTACTTC. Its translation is CSGLGDFEQYF.

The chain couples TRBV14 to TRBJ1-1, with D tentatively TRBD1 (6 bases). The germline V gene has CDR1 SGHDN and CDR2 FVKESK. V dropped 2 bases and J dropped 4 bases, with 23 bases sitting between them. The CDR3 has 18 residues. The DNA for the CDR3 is TGTGCCAGCAGCCAACTTCGGGGACATGTCGGGGATGGCACTGAAGCTTTCTTT. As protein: CASSQLRGHVGDGTEAFF.

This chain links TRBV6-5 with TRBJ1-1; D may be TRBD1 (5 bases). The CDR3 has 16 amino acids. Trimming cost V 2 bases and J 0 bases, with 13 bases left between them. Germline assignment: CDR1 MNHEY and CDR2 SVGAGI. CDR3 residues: CASSYRGGTVNTEAFF. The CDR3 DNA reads TGTGCCAGCAGTTACCGTGGGGGGACGGTGAACACTGAAGCTTTCTTT.

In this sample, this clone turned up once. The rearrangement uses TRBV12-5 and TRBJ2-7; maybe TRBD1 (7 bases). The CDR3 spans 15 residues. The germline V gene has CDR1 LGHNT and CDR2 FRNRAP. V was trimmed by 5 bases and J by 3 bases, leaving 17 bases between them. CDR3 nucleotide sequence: TGTGCTAGTGGTGAGGGGGCCGGGGGTTTCTACGAGCAGTACTTC. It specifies CASGEGAGGFYEQYF.

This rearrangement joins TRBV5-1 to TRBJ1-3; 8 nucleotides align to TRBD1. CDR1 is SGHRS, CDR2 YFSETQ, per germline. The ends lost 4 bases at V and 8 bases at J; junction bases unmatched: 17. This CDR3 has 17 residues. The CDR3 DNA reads TGCGCCAGCAGCGAGCCCGGACAGGGCGCTGCACAGGACACCATATATTTT. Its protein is CASSEPGQGAAQDTIYF.

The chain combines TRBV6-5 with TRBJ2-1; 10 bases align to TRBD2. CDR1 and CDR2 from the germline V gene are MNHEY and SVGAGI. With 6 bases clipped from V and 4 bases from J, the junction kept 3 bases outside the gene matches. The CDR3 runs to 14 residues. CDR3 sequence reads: CASRKLAGYNEQFF. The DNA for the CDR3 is TGTGCCAGCAGGAAACTAGCGGGGTACAATGAGCAGTTCTTC.

The CDR3 coding sequence is TGTGCCAGCAGCCAACGGCGGGGACCGAACTATGGCTACACCTTC. It is translated as CASSQRRGPNYGYTF. V gene TRBV4-2 combines with J gene TRBJ1-2; the D gene is possibly TRBD1 (5 bases). V was clipped by 2 bases and J by 2 bases, with 12 bases between them. Looked up from germline, CDR1 is LGHNA and CDR2 is YNFKEQ. This CDR3 has 15 residues.

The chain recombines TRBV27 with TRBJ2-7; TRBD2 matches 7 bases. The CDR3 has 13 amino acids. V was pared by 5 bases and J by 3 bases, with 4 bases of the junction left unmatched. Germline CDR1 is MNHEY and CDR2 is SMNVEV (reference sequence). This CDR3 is CASSAGENYEQYF. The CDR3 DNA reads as TGTGCCAGCAGTGCGGGGGAGAACTACGAGCAGTACTTC.